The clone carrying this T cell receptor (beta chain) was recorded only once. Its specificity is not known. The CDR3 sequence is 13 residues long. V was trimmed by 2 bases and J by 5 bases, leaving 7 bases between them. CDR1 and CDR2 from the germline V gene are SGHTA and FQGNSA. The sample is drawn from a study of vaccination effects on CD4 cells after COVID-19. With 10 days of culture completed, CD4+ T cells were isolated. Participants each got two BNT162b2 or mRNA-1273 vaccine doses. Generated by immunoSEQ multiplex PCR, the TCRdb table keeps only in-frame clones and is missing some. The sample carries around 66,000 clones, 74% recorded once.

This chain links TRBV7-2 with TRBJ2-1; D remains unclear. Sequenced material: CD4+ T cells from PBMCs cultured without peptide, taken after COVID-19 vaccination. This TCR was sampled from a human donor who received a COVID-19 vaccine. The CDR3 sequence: CASSLRGNNEQFF. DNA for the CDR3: TGTGCCAGCAGCTTAAGAGGAAACAATGAGCAGTTCTTC.